These T cell receptor beta chains were read from a single sample in a study of CXCR3-negative and CXCR3-positive naive CD8 T cells. Reprocessing the 5' RACE reads, TCRdb reports a single entry for every CDR3 protein and omits DNA. The sample table sets out tens of thousands of distinct CDR3 sequences. The specimen was naive CXCR3+ CD8+ T cells from blood. These receptors were taken from a human donor in good health. Some clones in this sample may be carry-over from other donors' samples. Both conserved end residues are part of each CDR3.

CDR3: CASSRTGGGQETQYF
V: TRBV5-4
J: TRBJ2-5

CDR3: CASTYSWDQETQYF
V: TRBV2
J: TRBJ2-5

CDR3: CSVRPLQGVVNTEAFF
V: TRBV29-1
J: TRBJ1-1

CDR3: CASTLDRELSYEQYF
V: TRBV6-2/TRBV6-3
J: TRBJ2-7

CDR3: CASSSRGGSYNEQFF
V: TRBV12-3/TRBV12-4
J: TRBJ2-1

CDR3: CSARAPRSYEQYF
V: TRBV20-1
J: TRBJ2-7

CDR3: CASAETNTGELFF
V: TRBV2
J: TRBJ2-2

CDR3: CASTLNRLGNSPLHF
V: TRBV28
J: TRBJ1-6

CDR3: CASSLFGEKLFF
V: TRBV28
J: TRBJ1-4

CDR3: CASSLGRNEQFF
V: TRBV7-8
J: TRBJ2-1

CDR3: CASALTWGDEAFF
V: TRBV12-5
J: TRBJ1-1

CDR3: CASSPEARGSYEQYF
V: TRBV12-3/TRBV12-4
J: TRBJ2-7

CDR3: CASSFKAAVYNEQFF
V: TRBV12-3/TRBV12-4
J: TRBJ2-1

CDR3: CASSPRAPYGYTF
V: TRBV2
J: TRBJ1-2

CDR3: CASNLRPRTSGGTTGELFF
V: TRBV6-2/TRBV6-3
J: TRBJ2-2

CDR3: CASSSSLGTEAFF
V: TRBV7-6
J: TRBJ1-1

CDR3: CAWSDGQGVKPQHF
V: TRBV30
J: TRBJ1-5